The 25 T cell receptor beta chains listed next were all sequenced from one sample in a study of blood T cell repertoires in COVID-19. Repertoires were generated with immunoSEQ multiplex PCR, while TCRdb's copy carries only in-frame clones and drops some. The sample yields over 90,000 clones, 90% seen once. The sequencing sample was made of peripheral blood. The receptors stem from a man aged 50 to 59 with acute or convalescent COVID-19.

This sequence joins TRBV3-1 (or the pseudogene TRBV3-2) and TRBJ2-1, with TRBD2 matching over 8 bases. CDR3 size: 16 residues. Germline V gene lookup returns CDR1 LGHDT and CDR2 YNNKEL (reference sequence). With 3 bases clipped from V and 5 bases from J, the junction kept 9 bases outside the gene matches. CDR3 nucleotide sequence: TGTGCCAGCAGCCAGATAGCGGGATTGCTAGACAATGAGCAGTTCTTC. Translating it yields CASSQIAGLLDNEQFF.

This CDR3 is CASIRPGAGNTIYF. CDR3 nucleotide sequence: TGTGCCAGCATCCGACCAGGGGCTGGAAACACCATATATTTT. V and J are TRBV2 and TRBJ1-3, with a possible D match to TRBD1 (6 bases). This CDR3 is built from 14 residues. The V gene's germline CDR1 is SNHLY and CDR2 FYNNEI. Trimming left V 7 bases short and J 2 bases short, with 12 bases between.

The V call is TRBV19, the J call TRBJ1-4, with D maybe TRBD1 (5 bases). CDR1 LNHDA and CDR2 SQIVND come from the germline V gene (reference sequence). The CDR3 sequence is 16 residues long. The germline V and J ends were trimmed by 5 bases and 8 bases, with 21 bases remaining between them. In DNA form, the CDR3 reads TGTGCCAGTAGTGATTATGGGAGGGGAAGATTCGAAAAACTGTTTTTT. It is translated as CASSDYGRGRFEKLFF.

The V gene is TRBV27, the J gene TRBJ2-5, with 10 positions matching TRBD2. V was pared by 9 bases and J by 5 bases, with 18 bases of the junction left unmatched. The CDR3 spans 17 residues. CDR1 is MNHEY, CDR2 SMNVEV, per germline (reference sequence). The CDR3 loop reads CASPLAGVGGPRETQYF. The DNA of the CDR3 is TGTGCCAGTCCTCTAGCGGGAGTAGGGGGTCCAAGGGAGACCCAGTACTTC.

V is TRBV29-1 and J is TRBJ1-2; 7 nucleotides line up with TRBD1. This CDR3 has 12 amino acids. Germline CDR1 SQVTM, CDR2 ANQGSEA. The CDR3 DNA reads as TGCAGTTCTAGGACAGGCCTTTATGGCTACACCTTC. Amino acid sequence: CSSRTGLYGYTF. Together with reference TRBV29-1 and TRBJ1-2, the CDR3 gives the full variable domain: SAVISQKPSRDICQRGTSLTIQCQVDSQVTMMFWYRQQPGQSLTLIATANQGSEATYESGFVIDKFPISRPNLTFSTLTVSNMSPEDSSIYLCSSRTGLYGYTFGSGTRLTVV.

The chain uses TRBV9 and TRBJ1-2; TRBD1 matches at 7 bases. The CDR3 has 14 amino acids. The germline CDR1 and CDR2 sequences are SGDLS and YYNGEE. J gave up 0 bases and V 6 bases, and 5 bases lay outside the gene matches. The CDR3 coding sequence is TGTGCCAGCATCCGGACAGGATCTAACTATGGCTACACCTTC. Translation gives CASIRTGSNYGYTF.

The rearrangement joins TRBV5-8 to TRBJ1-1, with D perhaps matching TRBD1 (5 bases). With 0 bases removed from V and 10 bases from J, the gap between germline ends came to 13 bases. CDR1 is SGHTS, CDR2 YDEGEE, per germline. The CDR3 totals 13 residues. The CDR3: CASSLVFPGGAFF. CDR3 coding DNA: TGTGCCAGCAGCTTGGTGTTTCCGGGGGGAGCTTTCTTT. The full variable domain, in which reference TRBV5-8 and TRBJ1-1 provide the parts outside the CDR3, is EAGVTQSPTHLIKTRGQQATLRCSPISGHTSVYWYQQALGLGLQFLLWYDEGEERNRGNFPPRFSGRQFPNYSSELNVNALELEDSALYLCASSLVFPGGAFFGQGTRLTVV.

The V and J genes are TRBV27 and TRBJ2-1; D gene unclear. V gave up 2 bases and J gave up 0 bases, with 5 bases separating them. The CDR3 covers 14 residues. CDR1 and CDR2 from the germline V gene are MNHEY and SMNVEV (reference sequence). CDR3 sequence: CASSLRSSYNEQFF. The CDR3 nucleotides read TGTGCCAGCAGTTTAAGGAGCTCCTACAATGAGCAGTTCTTC.

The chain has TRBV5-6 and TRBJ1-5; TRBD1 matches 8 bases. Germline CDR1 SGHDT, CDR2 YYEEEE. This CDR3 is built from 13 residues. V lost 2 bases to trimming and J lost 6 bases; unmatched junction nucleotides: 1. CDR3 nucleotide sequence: TGTGCCAGCAGCTTCAGGGGGCGTCAGCCCCAGCATTTT. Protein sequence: CASSFRGRQPQHF.

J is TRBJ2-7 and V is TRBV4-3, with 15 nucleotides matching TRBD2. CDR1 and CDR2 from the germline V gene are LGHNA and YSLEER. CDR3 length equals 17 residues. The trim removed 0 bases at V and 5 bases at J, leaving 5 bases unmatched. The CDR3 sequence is CASSQDFGLAGGDEQYF. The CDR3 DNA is TGCGCCAGCAGCCAAGACTTCGGACTAGCGGGAGGGGACGAGCAGTACTTC.

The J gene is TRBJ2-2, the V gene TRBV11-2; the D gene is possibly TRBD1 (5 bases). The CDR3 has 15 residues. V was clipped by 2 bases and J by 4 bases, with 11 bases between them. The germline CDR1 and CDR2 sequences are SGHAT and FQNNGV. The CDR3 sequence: CASSLSSQGTGELFF. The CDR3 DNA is TGTGCCAGCAGCTTATCGTCCCAGGGCACCGGGGAGCTGTTTTTT.

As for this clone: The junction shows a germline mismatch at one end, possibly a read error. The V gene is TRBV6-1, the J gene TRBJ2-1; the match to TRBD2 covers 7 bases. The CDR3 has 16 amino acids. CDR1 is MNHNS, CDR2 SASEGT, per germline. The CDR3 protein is CASSQAGTISYNEQFF. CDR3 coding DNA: TGTGCCAGCAGTCAAGCCGGGACTATCTCCTACAATGAGCAGTTCTTC.

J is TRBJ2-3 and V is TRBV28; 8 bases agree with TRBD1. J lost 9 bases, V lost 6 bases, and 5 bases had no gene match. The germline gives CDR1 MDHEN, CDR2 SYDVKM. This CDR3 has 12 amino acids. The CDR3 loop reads CASSLDRATQYF. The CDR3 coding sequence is TGTGCCAGCAGCCTGGACAGGGCAACGCAGTATTTT.

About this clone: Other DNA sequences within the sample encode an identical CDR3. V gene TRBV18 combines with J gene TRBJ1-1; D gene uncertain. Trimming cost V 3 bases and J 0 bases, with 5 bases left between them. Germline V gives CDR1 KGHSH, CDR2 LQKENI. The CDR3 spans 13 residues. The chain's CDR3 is CASSPGLNTEAFF. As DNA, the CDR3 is TGTGCCAGCTCACCGGGCCTGAACACTGAAGCTTTCTTT.

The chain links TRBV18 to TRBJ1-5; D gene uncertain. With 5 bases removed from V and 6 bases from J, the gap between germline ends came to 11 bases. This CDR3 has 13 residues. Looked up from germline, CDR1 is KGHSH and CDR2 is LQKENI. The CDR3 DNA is TGTGCCAGCTCAGATCAGACGGGTCAGCCCCAGCATTTT. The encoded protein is CASSDQTGQPQHF.

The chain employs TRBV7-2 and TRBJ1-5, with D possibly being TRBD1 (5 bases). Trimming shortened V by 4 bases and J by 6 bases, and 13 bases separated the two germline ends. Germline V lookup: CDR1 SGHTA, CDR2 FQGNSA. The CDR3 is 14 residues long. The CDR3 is CASSSKRGGQPQHF. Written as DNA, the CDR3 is TGTGCCAGCAGCTCAAAAAGGGGAGGTCAGCCCCAGCATTTT.

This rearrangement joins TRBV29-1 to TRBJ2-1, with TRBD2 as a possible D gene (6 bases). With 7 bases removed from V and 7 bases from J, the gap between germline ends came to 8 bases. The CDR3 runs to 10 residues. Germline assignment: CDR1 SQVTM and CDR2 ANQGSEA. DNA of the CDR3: TGCAGCGCCGGAGGGAATGAGCAGTTCTTC. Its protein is CSAGGNEQFF.

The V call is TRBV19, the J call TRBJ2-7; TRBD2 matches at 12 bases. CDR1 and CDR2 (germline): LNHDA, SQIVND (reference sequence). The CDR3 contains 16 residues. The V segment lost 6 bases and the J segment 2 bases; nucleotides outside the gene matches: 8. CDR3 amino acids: CASSRTSGTPPYEQYF. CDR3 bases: TGTGCCAGTAGCAGGACTAGCGGGACCCCCCCCTACGAGCAGTACTTC.

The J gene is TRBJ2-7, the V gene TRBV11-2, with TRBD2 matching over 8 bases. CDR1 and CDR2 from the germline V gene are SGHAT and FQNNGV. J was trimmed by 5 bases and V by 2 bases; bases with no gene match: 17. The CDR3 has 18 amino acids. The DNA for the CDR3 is TGTGCCAGCAGCTTAATTCAACCGCCCGCGGGGGGCGCCCACGAGCAGTACTTC. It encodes CASSLIQPPAGGAHEQYF. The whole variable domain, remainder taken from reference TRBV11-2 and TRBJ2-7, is EAGVAQSPRYKIIEKRQSVAFWCNPISGHATLYWYQQILGQGPKLLIQFQNNGVVDDSQLPKDRFSAERLKGVDSTLKIQPAKLEDSAVYLCASSLIQPPAGGAHEQYFGPGTRLTVT.

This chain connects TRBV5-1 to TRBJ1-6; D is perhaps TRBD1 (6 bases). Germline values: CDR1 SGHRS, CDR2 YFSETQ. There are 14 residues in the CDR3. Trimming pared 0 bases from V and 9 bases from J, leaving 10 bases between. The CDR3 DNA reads TGCGCCAGCAGCTTGGACAGGGCGGGTTCACCCCTCCACTTT. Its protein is CASSLDRAGSPLHF.

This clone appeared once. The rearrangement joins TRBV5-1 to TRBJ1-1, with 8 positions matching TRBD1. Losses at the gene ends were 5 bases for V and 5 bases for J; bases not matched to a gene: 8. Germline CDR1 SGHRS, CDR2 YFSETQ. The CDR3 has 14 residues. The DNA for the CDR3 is TGCGCCAGCAGGTTGACAGGGGCGACAACTGAAGCTTTCTTT. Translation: CASRLTGATTEAFF.

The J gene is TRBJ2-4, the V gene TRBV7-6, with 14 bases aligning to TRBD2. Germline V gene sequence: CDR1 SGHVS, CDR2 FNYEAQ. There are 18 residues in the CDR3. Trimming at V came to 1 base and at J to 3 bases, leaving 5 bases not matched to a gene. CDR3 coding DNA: TGTGCCAGCAGCTTAGGACTAGCGGGAGGGCTTGACAAAAACATTCAGTACTTC. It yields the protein CASSLGLAGGLDKNIQYF.

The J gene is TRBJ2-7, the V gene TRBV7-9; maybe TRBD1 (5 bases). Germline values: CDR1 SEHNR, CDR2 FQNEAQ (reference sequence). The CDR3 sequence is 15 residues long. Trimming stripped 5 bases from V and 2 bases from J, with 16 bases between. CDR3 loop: CASSDWGQPAYEQYF. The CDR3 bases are TGTGCCAGCAGCGACTGGGGCCAACCGGCCTACGAGCAGTACTTC.

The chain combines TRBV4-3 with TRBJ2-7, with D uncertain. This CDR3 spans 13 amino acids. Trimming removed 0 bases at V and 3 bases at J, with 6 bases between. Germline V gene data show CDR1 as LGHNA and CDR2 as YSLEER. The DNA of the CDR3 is TGCGCCAGCAGCCAAGAACTTGGCTACGAGCAGTACTTC. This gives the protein CASSQELGYEQYF.

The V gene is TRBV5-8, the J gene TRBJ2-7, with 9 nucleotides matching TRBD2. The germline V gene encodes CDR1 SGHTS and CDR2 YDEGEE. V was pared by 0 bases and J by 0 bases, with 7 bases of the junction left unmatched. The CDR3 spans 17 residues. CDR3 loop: CASSLAASGISSYEQYF. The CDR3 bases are TGTGCCAGCAGCTTGGCGGCTAGCGGGATTAGCTCCTACGAGCAGTACTTC.